Following are 21 T cell receptor beta chains from one sample sequenced in a study of blood T cell repertoires in COVID-19. Profiling relied on immunoSEQ multiplex PCR, and the TCRdb table lists in-frame clones only, not all of them. The data contain 130,000 to 150,000 clones, approximately 87% of them singletons. The material sequenced was peripheral blood. The receptors originated from a middle-aged man who had recovered from COVID-19.

V is TRBV5-4 and J is TRBJ2-5; D is unresolved. This CDR3 region has 12 residues. Trimming cost V 4 bases and J 0 bases, with 4 bases left between them. Germline V gene data show CDR1 as SGHNT and CDR2 as YYREEE (reference sequence). The DNA of the CDR3 is TGTGCCAGCAGCCAGAACCAAGAGACCCAGTACTTC. Protein product: CASSQNQETQYF.

This chain connects TRBV10-2 to TRBJ2-5, with D maybe TRBD1 (6 bases). The CDR3 extends over 13 amino acids. In germline, CDR1 is WSHSY, CDR2 SAAADI. Trimming left V 6 bases short and J 5 bases short, with 13 bases between. The CDR3 DNA is TGCGCCAGCAGCCTGGGGGCCAGGGAGACCCAGTACTTC. Amino acid sequence: CASSLGARETQYF.

The CDR3 sequence is CASSLGSGGAKETQYF. The CDR3 bases are TGTGCCAGCAGCTTGGGTAGCGGGGGGGCGAAAGAGACCCAGTACTTC. The V and J genes are TRBV5-4 and TRBJ2-5, with TRBD2 matching 11 bases. CDR1 and CDR2 from the germline V gene are SGHNT and YYREEE (reference sequence). V shed 0 bases and J 3 bases; nucleotides not matched to a gene: 4. CDR3 length: 16 residues.

J is TRBJ1-1 and V is TRBV19; no clear D. The CDR3 sequence is 14 residues long. Between the trimmed V and J ends, which lost 1 base and 1 base, there was a span of 7 bases. Germline CDR1 LNHDA, CDR2 SQIVND (reference sequence). Here the CDR3 DNA reads TGTGCCAGTAGTATAGCGTCAGGGAACACTGAAGCTTTCTTT. This sequence encodes CASSIASGNTEAFF.

This clone has more than one count but fewer than ten. V gene TRBV7-9 combines with J gene TRBJ1-3; TRBD1 matches at 7 bases. Trimming cost V 5 bases and J 4 bases; bases outside gene matches: 8. Germline loops: CDR1 SEHNR, CDR2 FQNEAQ (reference sequence). The CDR3 runs 15 residues. CDR3 sequence: CASSPDRVAGNTIYF. The CDR3 nucleotides read TGTGCCAGCAGCCCCGACAGGGTTGCCGGAAACACCATATATTTT.

The V call is TRBV5-6, the J call TRBJ2-3; D may be TRBD2 (5 bases). The germline V gene encodes CDR1 SGHDT and CDR2 YYEEEE. CDR3 length: 17 residues. Trimming removed 6 bases from V and 0 bases from J, with 20 bases in between. The CDR3 region is CASNVRPGRASTDTQYF. The CDR3 DNA follows: TGTGCCAGCAACGTACGACCGGGGAGAGCTAGCACAGATACGCAGTATTTT. The full variable domain, with the rest looked up from reference TRBV5-6 and TRBJ2-3, is DAGVTQSPTHLIKTRGQQVTLRCSPKSGHDTVSWYQQALGQGPQFIFQYYEEEERQRGNFPDRFSGHQFPNYSSELNVNALLLGDSALYLCASNVRPGRASTDTQYFGPGTRLTVL.

The V call is TRBV12-5, the J call TRBJ2-3, with a possible D match to TRBD1 (5 bases). Per the germline V gene, CDR1 is LGHNT and CDR2 is FRNRAP. The CDR3 is 15 amino acids. The V end was cut by 2 bases, the J end by 2 bases, with 11 bases between. The CDR3 DNA follows: TGTGCTAGTGGTTTGCCAGGGATTGCCACAGATACGCAGTATTTT. Its translation: CASGLPGIATDTQYF.

Worth noting for this clone: Other nucleotide sequences in the sample specify the same CDR3. V is TRBV3-1 (or the pseudogene TRBV3-2) and J is TRBJ1-2; D gene ambiguous. CDR1 is LGHDT and CDR2 is YNNKEL in the germline V gene (reference sequence). Trimming left V 2 bases short and J 4 bases short, with 11 bases between. The CDR3 spans 14 residues. The CDR3 DNA is TGTGCCAGCAGCCAAAGCAGCGATACCTATGGCTACACCTTC. Its translation is CASSQSSDTYGYTF.

This clone was picked up one time. The gene calls are TRBV3-1 (or the pseudogene TRBV3-2) and TRBJ2-3; 7 bases fit TRBD1. J was trimmed by 3 bases and V by 4 bases; bases with no gene match: 13. The CDR3 runs 17 residues. Germline CDR1 and CDR2: LGHDT and YNNKEL (reference sequence). In DNA, the CDR3 is TGTGCCAGCAGCCCGCTAGCCTACAGGGGACCGACAGATACGCAGTATTTT. Its protein is CASSPLAYRGPTDTQYF.

The chain joins TRBV10-3 to TRBJ1-5; 10 positions match TRBD1. Germline loops: CDR1 ENHRY, CDR2 SYGVKD. Germline trimming cut 5 bases from V and 5 bases from J; bases unmatched to any gene: 3. CDR3 length equals 14 residues. The CDR3: CAISRQGADQPQHF. CDR3 coding DNA: TGTGCCATCAGTAGACAGGGGGCCGATCAGCCCCAGCATTTT.

This rearrangement joins TRBV5-4 to TRBJ1-2, with a weak D call TRBD1 (6 bases). CDR3 size: 15 residues. In germline, CDR1 is SGHNT, CDR2 YYREEE (reference sequence). The V gene lost 6 bases and the J gene lost 7 bases, with 22 bases spanning the gap. CDR3 protein: CASMGEGGALAGYTF. The DNA of the CDR3 is TGTGCCAGCATGGGGGAGGGGGGGGCCCTCGCTGGCTACACCTTC. Full variable domain (missing parts from reference TRBV5-4 and TRBJ1-2): ETGVTQSPTHLIKTRGQQVTLRCSSQSGHNTVSWYQQALGQGPQFIFQYYREEENGRGNFPPRFSGLQFPNYSSELNVNALELDDSALYLCASMGEGGALAGYTFGSGTRLTVV.

The V gene is TRBV5-6, the J gene TRBJ1-5; 7 bases line up with TRBD1. Germline V gene sequence: CDR1 SGHDT, CDR2 YYEEEE. V shed 4 bases, J shed 3 bases, and the junction held 4 bases outside the gene matches. This CDR3 contains 14 residues. Written as DNA, the CDR3 is TGTGCCAGCAGCCGGGGACAGCTCAATCAGCCCCAGCATTTT. It specifies CASSRGQLNQPQHF.

The rearrangement uses TRBV3-1 (or the pseudogene TRBV3-2) and TRBJ2-3, with TRBD1 matching 10 bases. J gave up 1 base and V 0 bases, and 4 bases lay outside the gene matches. The CDR3 is made up of 17 amino acids. Per the germline V gene, CDR1 is LGHDT and CDR2 is YNNKEL (reference sequence). CDR3 in DNA: TGTGCCAGCAGCCAAGACTACGGGACAGGGGGCACAGATACGCAGTATTTT. Protein product: CASSQDYGTGGTDTQYF.

The V and J genes are TRBV18 and TRBJ2-3, with TRBD2 matching over 8 bases. Germline CDR1 and CDR2: KGHSH and LQKENI. V gave up 8 bases and J gave up 1 base; unmatched junction bases: 5. The CDR3 consists of 14 residues. CDR3 DNA sequence: TGTGCCAGCCAAACTAGCGGCCGCACAGATACGCAGTATTTT. This sequence encodes CASQTSGRTDTQYF.

This CDR3 reads CASSLTVSNYGYTF. The CDR3 coding sequence is TGTGCCAGCAGCCTGACAGTCTCTAACTATGGCTACACCTTC. The chain is built from TRBV3-1 (or the pseudogene TRBV3-2) and TRBJ1-2, with a weak D call TRBD1 (5 bases). Trimming stripped 4 bases from V and 0 bases from J, with 9 bases between. The germline V gene has CDR1 LGHDT and CDR2 YNNKEL (reference sequence). The CDR3 totals 14 residues.

This clone was counted between two and nine times. This chain joins TRBV6-6 and TRBJ2-1, with 9 bases identical to TRBD2. Germline loops: CDR1 MNHNY, CDR2 SVGAGI (reference sequence). This CDR3 is built from 18 residues. Trimming cost V 5 bases and J 4 bases; bases outside gene matches: 15. The CDR3 region has the DNA TGTGCCAGCAGTCCAATCTTAGCGGGGGTTCCCAGATACAATGAGCAGTTCTTC. Amino acid sequence: CASSPILAGVPRYNEQFF.

The V call is TRBV3-1 (or the pseudogene TRBV3-2), the J call TRBJ1-2; TRBD1 agrees at 12 bases. The V and J ends lost 4 bases and 2 bases, in that order; junction bases with no gene match: 8. The CDR3 loop spans 17 amino acids. The germline CDR1 and CDR2 sequences are LGHDT and YNNKEL (reference sequence). CDR3 DNA: TGTGCCAGCAGCCCAACGTACGGGACAGGGGGCAACTATGGCTACACCTTC. Amino acids: CASSPTYGTGGNYGYTF.

This chain joins TRBV18 and TRBJ2-1; 9 bases match TRBD1. From germline, CDR1 is KGHSH and CDR2 LQKENI. The CDR3 contains 15 residues. The trim removed 5 bases at V and 3 bases at J, leaving 5 bases unmatched. The CDR3 coding sequence is TGTGCCAGCTCAGAGGGACAGGGTGTCTACAATGAGCAGTTCTTC. Protein: CASSEGQGVYNEQFF.

This clone has more than one count but fewer than ten. The gene calls are TRBV5-1 and TRBJ2-1; the match to TRBD1 covers 8 bases. The CDR3 has 15 amino acids. V dropped 3 bases and J dropped 0; count of bases not matched to a gene: 2. Germline V CDR1 and CDR2: SGHRS, YFSETQ. The CDR3 nucleotides are TGCGCCAGCAGCTGGGGACAGGTCTCCTACAATGAGCAGTTCTTC. Protein product: CASSWGQVSYNEQFF. Full variable domain (outside the CDR3, taken from reference TRBV5-1 and TRBJ2-1): KAGVTQTPRYLIKTRGQQVTLSCSPISGHRSVSWYQQTPGQGLQFLFEYFSETQRNKGNFPGRFSGRQFSNSRSEMNVSTLELGDSALYLCASSWGQVSYNEQFFGPGTRLTVL.

This clone is a singleton in its sample. The chain's CDR3 is CASSQVGIDLEGNTIYF. Written as DNA, the CDR3 is TGCGCCAGCAGCCAAGTTGGGATAGACCTGGAGGGGAACACCATATATTTT. V usage is TRBV4-1 and J usage is TRBJ1-3, with D possibly TRBD1 on 5 matching bases. Germline V CDR1 and CDR2: MGHRA, YSYEKL. The germline V and J ends were trimmed by 1 base and 7 bases, with 20 bases remaining between them. The CDR3 contains 17 residues.

This clone was found once. The chain joins TRBV5-4 to TRBJ1-2; the match to TRBD1 covers 8 bases. The J segment lost 8 bases and the V segment lost 0 bases, leaving 12 bases of the junction unmatched. Germline CDR1 SGHNT, CDR2 YYREEE (reference sequence). This CDR3 is built from 16 residues. The CDR3 nucleotides are TGTGCCAGCAGCTTGGATCCCGCAGGGGGCCTGAAGGGCTACACCTTC. Translating it yields CASSLDPAGGLKGYTF.